This TCR beta chain was recovered during a study of T cell repertoires in cytomegalovirus infection (dated by TCRdb to between 2018 and 2020). As for the study more broadly: Donor HLA type was relevant to the analysis, because carriage of CMV infection together with the matching HLA type was indicated by public TCR beta signatures. Findings and caveats that apply to the study as a whole: Carriers of CMV infection plus the relevant HLA type were discriminated by the cumulative frequency of public TCR beta family members in the study cohort and in an independent 352-donor cohort. The ex vivo response was dominated by HLA-C-restricted CMV-specific TCR beta clonotypes, which also provided the single most frequent clonotype in two of eight donors.

This clonotype was picked up many times. Its antigen target is currently unknown. It has no much larger one-base neighbor in the sample; base qualities were not kept. Via the germline V gene, CDR1 is SGHTA and CDR2 FQGNSA. After removal of 0 bases from V and 5 bases from J, the junction retains 4 bases not matched to a gene. Taken from cysteine to phenylalanine, the CDR3 has 15 residues. CDR3 DNA only is kept here, 45 bases in frame from base 1. The sequencer listed for this sample is Illumina HiSeq 1500. Starting from the raw public reads, TCRdb applied fastp trimming at Q25, assembled clones with MiXCR and retained in-frame beta chains. Rows matching on CDR3 protein sequence are summarized as one entry with the most common DNA and genes. The sample profile shows about 100,000 distinct CDR3 sequences; around 22% of them were found once. 35% to 50% of the sample is in the top ten clones.

What was sequenced was CD8+ T cells from PBMCs. The receptor comes from a human donor in good health (CMV status not recorded). Some clones in this sample may be carry-over from other donors' samples. Rearrangement joined TRBV7-2 to TRBJ2-7, and TRBD2 aligns with 10 junction nucleotides. The nucleotide sequence reads as follows: TGTGCCAGCAGCTTAGCCCTAGCGGGAGCCCACGAGCAGTACTTC. This encodes CASSLALAGAHEQYF.